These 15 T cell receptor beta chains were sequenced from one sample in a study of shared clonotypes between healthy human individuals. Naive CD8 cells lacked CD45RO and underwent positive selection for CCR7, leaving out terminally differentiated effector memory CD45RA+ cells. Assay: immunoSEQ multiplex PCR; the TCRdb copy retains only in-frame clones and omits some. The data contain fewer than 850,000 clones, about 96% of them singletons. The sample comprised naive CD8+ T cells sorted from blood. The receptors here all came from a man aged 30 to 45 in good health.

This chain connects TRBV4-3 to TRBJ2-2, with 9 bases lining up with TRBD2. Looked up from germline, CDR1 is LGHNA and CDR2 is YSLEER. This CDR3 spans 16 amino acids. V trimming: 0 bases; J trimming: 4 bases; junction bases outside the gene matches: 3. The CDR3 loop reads CASSQDSGSPTGELFF. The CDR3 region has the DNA TGCGCCAGCAGCCAAGATAGCGGGAGCCCCACCGGGGAGCTGTTTTTT.

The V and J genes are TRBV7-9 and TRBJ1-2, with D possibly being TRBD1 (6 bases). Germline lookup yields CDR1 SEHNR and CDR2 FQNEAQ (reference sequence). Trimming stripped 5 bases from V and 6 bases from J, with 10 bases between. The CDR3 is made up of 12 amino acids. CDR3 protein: CASSQYRDGYTF. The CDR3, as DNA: TGTGCCAGCAGCCAATACAGGGATGGCTACACCTTC. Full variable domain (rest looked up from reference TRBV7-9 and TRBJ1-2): DTGVSQNPRHKITKRGQNVTFRCDPISEHNRLYWYRQTLGQGPEFLTYFQNEAQLEKSRLLSDRFSAERPKGSFSTLEIQRTEQGDSAMYLCASSQYRDGYTFGSGTRLTVV.

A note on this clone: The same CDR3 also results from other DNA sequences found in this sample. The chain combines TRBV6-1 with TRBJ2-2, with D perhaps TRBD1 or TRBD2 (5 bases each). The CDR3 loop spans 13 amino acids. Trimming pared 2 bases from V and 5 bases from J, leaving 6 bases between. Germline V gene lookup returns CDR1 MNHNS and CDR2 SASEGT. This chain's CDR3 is CASSEWGTGELFF. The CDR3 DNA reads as TGTGCCAGCAGTGAATGGGGGACCGGGGAGCTGTTTTTT.

The CDR3 here is CASSPGDRPYEQYF. The CDR3 DNA reads TGTGCCAGCAGTCCGGGGGACAGACCCTACGAGCAGTACTTC. The V and J genes are TRBV27 and TRBJ2-7; D possibly corresponds to TRBD1 (7 bases). The V and J ends lost 5 bases and 2 bases respectively, with 13 bases between them. CDR1 is MNHEY and CDR2 is SMNVEV in the germline V gene (reference sequence). The CDR3 is made up of 14 amino acids.

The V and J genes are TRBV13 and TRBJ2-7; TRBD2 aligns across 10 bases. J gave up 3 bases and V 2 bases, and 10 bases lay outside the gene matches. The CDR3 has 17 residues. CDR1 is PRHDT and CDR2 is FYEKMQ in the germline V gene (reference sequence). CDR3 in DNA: TGTGCCAGCAGCTTATTCAACCTAGCGGGAGTCAACTACGAGCAGTACTTC. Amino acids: CASSLFNLAGVNYEQYF.

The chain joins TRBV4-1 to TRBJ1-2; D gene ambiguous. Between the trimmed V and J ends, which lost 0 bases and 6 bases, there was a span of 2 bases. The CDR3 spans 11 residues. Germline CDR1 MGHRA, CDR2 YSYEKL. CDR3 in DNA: TGCGCCAGCAGCCAAGACAATGGCTACACCTTC. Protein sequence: CASSQDNGYTF.

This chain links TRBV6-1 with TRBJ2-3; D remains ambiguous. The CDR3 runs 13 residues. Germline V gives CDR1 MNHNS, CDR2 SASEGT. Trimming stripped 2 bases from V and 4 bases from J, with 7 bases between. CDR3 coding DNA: TGTGCCAGCAGTGAATCGAATCCAGATACGCAGTATTTT. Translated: CASSESNPDTQYF.

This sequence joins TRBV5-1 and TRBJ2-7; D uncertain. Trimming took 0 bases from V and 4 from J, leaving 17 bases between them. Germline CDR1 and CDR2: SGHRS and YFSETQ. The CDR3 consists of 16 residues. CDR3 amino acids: CASSLGPVGTIYEQYF. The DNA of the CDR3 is TGCGCCAGCAGCTTGGGCCCAGTTGGAACGATTTACGAGCAGTACTTC.

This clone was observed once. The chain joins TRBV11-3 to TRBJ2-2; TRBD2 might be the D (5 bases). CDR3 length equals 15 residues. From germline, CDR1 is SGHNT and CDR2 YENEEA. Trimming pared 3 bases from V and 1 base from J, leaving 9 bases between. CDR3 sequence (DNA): TGTGCCAGCAGCTTCGGAGGAGGGAACACCGGGGAGCTGTTTTTT. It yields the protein CASSFGGGNTGELFF.

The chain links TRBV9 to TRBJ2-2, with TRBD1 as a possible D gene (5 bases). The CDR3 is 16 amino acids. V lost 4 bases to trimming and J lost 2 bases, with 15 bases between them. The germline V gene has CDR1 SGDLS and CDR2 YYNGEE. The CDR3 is CASSPGAGPNTGELFF. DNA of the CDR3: TGTGCCAGCAGCCCAGGAGCAGGGCCCAACACCGGGGAGCTGTTTTTT.

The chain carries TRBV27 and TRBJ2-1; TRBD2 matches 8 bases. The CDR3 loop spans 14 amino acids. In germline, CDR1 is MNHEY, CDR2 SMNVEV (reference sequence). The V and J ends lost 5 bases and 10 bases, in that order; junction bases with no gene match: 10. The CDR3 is CASSMGTRGLEQFF. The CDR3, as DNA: TGTGCCAGCAGTATGGGGACTAGGGGCCTCGAGCAGTTCTTC.

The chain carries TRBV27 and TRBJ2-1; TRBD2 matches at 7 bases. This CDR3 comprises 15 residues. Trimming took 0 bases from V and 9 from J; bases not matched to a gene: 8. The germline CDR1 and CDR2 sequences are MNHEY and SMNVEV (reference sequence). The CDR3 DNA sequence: TGTGCCAGCAGTTTATCGACCAGCGGGGAAGGTGAGCAGTTCTTC. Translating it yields CASSLSTSGEGEQFF.

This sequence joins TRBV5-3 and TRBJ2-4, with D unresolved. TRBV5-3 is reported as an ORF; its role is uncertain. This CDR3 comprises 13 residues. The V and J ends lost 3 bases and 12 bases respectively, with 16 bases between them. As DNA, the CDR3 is TGTGCCAGAAGCTGTGATGAGCGCTTCCCTCAGTACTTC. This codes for CARSCDERFPQYF.

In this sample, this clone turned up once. The CDR3 sequence: CASSPQGWTGGGSYNEQFF. CDR3 coding DNA: TGTGCCAGCAGCCCCCAGGGGTGGACGGGAGGTGGTTCCTACAATGAGCAGTTCTTC. The rearrangement joins TRBV7-9 to TRBJ2-1; D might be TRBD2 (7 bases). V lost 5 bases, J lost 1 base, and 24 bases lay in between. The CDR3 consists of 19 residues. Germline CDR1 reads SEHNR; CDR2 reads FQNEAQ (reference sequence). Filled out from reference TRBV7-9 and TRBJ2-1, the complete variable domain reads DTGVSQNPRHKITKRGQNVTFRCDPISEHNRLYWYRQTLGQGPEFLTYFQNEAQLEKSRLLSDRFSAERPKGSFSTLEIQRTEQGDSAMYLCASSPQGWTGGGSYNEQFFGPGTRLTVL.

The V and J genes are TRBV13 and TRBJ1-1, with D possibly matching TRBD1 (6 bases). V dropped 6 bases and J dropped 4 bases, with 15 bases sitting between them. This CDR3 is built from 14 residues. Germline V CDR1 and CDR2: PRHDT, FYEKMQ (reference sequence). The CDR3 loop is CASRVRGIGTEAFF. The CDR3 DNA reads TGTGCCAGCAGGGTGAGGGGGATTGGCACTGAAGCTTTCTTT.